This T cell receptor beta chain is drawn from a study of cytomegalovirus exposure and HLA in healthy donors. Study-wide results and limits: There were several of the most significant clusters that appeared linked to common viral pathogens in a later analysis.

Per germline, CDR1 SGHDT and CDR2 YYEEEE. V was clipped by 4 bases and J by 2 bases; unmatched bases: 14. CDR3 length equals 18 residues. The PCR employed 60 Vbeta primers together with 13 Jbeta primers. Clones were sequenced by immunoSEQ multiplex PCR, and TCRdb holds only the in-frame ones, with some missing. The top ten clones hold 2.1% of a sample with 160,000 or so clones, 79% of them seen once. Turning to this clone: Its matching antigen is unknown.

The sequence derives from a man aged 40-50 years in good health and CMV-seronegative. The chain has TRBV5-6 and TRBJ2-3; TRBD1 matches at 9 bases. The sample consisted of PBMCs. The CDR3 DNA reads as TGTGCCAGCAGCGCACAGGGGGCTAGCGGCACAATCACAGATACGCAGTATTTT. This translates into CASSAQGASGTITDTQYF.